The next 20 T cell receptor beta chains were all read from a single sample in a study of regulatory T cells in long-lasting Graves disease. The time point was: newly diagnosed GD, antithyroid drugs for less than 3 months. Researchers made the TCR library from RNA that was extracted from PBMCs. Building the TCR beta libraries relied on iRepertoire HTBI primers, and CDR3 regions underwent Arm-PCR. TCRdb ran MiXCR on the multiplex PCR reads and lists one entry per CDR3 protein. This sample has 360,000 or so distinct CDR3 sequences, with around 16% found just once. These data were also reused for a study on T cells in Graves' hyperthyroidism and ophthalmopathy.

Sequencing was performed on peripheral blood mononuclear cells (PBMCs), taken at new diagnosis, from a patient treated with antithyroid drugs. The receptors stem from a woman younger than 35 with Graves disease.

The chain has TRBV25-1 and TRBJ2-3, with 9 bases lining up with TRBD2. Germline-derived CDR1 and CDR2 are MGHDK and SYGVNS. CDR3 length: 15 amino acids. V lost 4 bases, J lost 4 bases, and 6 bases stayed unmatched. CDR3 in DNA: TGTGCCAGCAGTGGCGGGGGGGCCGTTGCAGATACGCAGTATTTT. Protein sequence: CASSGGGAVADTQYF.

The sample holds a few counts of this clonotype. The V and J genes are TRBV19 and TRBJ2-7; 9 nucleotides align to TRBD1. Germline V lookup: CDR1 LNHDA, CDR2 SQIVND (reference sequence). This CDR3 has 20 amino acids. J gave up 0 bases and V 8 bases, and 23 bases lay outside the gene matches. The CDR3 nucleotides are TGTGCCAGTGATCCAAACTCTCGACAGGGGGAGATAACCCGCTCCTACGAGCAGTACTTC. Its translation: CASDPNSRQGEITRSYEQYF.

Concerning this clonotype itself: It may be a read error: a sequence one base away is much more abundant. The rearrangement joins TRBV12-3 or TRBV12-4 to TRBJ2-5; D is perhaps TRBD2 (7 bases). CDR3 length: 13 residues. The CDR3 DNA follows: TGTACCAGCAGGAAGGGAGGGGGGGAGACCCAGTACTTC. This translates into CTSRKGGGETQYF.

The V and J genes are TRBV20-1 and TRBJ2-5; D unclear. Germline lookup yields CDR1 DFQATT and CDR2 SNEGSKA (reference sequence). The V gene lost 0 bases and the J gene lost 4 bases, with 21 bases spanning the gap. CDR3 size: 17 residues. CDR3 bases: TGCAGTGCTAGAGAGGGTTCAAGTACGGCCTTCCCAGAGACCCAGTACTTC. Amino acids: CSAREGSSTAFPETQYF.

Many counts were recorded for this clonotype. The chain uses TRBV5-6 and TRBJ2-7; 8 bases line up with TRBD2. Germline CDR1 is SGHDT and CDR2 is YYEEEE. This CDR3 contains 17 residues. V shed 2 bases and J 6 bases; nucleotides not matched to a gene: 16. DNA for the CDR3: TGTGCCAGCAGCTTTAGGGCGGCGGGCGGGAGGATCGCCGAGCAGTACTTC. It yields the protein CASSFRAAGGRIAEQYF. Filled out from reference TRBV5-6 and TRBJ2-7, the complete variable domain reads DAGVTQSPTHLIKTRGQQVTLRCSPKSGHDTVSWYQQALGQGPQFIFQYYEEEERQRGNFPDRFSGHQFPNYSSELNVNALLLGDSALYLCASSFRAAGGRIAEQYFGPGTRLTVT.

This clonotype has only a few counts. This chain uses TRBV5-4 with TRBJ1-3; a weak D match, TRBD1 (5 bases). The CDR3 contains 15 residues. The germline V and J ends were trimmed by 4 bases and 2 bases, with 13 bases remaining between them. Per the germline V gene, CDR1 is SGHNT and CDR2 is YYREEE (reference sequence). CDR3 bases: TGTGCCAGCAGCCGGGGGGTAGATCCTGGAAACACCATATATTTT. Translating it yields CASSRGVDPGNTIYF.

This clonotype came up a few times. The chain has TRBV29-1 and TRBJ1-1; the D gene is possibly TRBD1 (5 bases). Germline V gives CDR1 SQVTM, CDR2 ANQGSEA. Trimming pared 6 bases from V and 0 bases from J, leaving 14 bases between. The CDR3 has 14 amino acids. DNA for the CDR3: TGCAGCGTCCGGGAGGGAGGGGTGAACACTGAAGCTTTCTTT. As protein: CSVREGGVNTEAFF.

This clonotype was seen many times. The chain uses TRBV5-1 and TRBJ2-3, with D uncertain. Trimming cost V 0 bases and J 4 bases, with 3 bases left between them. This CDR3 spans 12 amino acids. The germline CDR1 and CDR2 sequences are SGHRS and YFSETQ. In DNA, the CDR3 is TGCGCCAGCAGCTTGGAGTCAGATACGCAGTATTTT. This gives the protein CASSLESDTQYF. Together with reference TRBV5-1 and TRBJ2-3, the CDR3 gives the full variable domain: KAGVTQTPRYLIKTRGQQVTLSCSPISGHRSVSWYQQTPGQGLQFLFEYFSETQRNKGNFPGRFSGRQFSNSRSEMNVSTLELGDSALYLCASSLESDTQYFGPGTRLTVL.

This clonotype was recorded at least ten times. The chain carries TRBV20-1 and TRBJ1-5, with 9 nucleotides matching TRBD1. Trimming at V came to 6 bases and at J to 3 bases, leaving 6 bases not matched to a gene. This CDR3 region has 14 residues. In germline, CDR1 is DFQATT, CDR2 SNEGSKA (reference sequence). The CDR3 loop reads CSARDRVINQPQHF. The CDR3, as DNA: TGCAGTGCCCGGGACAGGGTAATCAATCAGCCCCAGCATTTT.

Only a few counts were recorded for this clonotype. This chain joins TRBV10-1 and TRBJ2-4, with D unresolved. The CDR3 is made up of 17 amino acids. Trimming shortened V by 0 bases and J by 4 bases, and 16 bases separated the two germline ends. Germline CDR1 WNHNN, CDR2 SYGVQD (reference sequence). CDR3: CASSESVSGQKKNIQYF. The CDR3 bases are TGCGCCAGCAGTGAGTCGGTATCCGGGCAGAAGAAAAACATTCAGTACTTC.

This clonotype was counted many times. This chain's CDR3 is CASSIVGDRSYEQYF. DNA of the CDR3: TGTGCCAGCTCTATCGTGGGGGACAGATCCTACGAGCAGTACTTC. V gene TRBV18 combines with J gene TRBJ2-7, with TRBD1 identical over 7 bases. V shed 6 bases, J shed 1 base, and the junction held 9 bases outside the gene matches. The CDR3 is 15 amino acids. CDR1 is KGHSH, CDR2 LQKENI, per germline.

This clonotype was seen a few times. The gene calls are TRBV6-1 and TRBJ1-1; D not certain. V lost 7 bases to trimming and J lost 8 bases, with 11 bases between them. CDR1 MNHNS and CDR2 SASEGT come from the germline V gene. This CDR3 has 11 residues. CDR3 DNA sequence: TGTGCCAGCAATTTAGCGGGCGAAGCTTTCTTT. Translated, it gives CASNLAGEAFF.

This clonotype was found a few times. V is TRBV4-1 and J is TRBJ2-5, with 7 bases that match TRBD2. The CDR3 runs to 15 residues. The ends lost 1 base at V and 3 bases at J; junction bases unmatched: 5. The germline V gene encodes CDR1 MGHRA and CDR2 YSYEKL. CDR3 bases: TGCGCCAGCAGCCAAGTTGGGCTAGCGGAAGAGACCCAGTACTTC. Translation: CASSQVGLAEETQYF.

V and J are TRBV10-2 and TRBJ1-1; 10 positions match TRBD1. V shed 6 bases, J shed 0 bases, and the junction held 7 bases outside the gene matches. CDR1 is WSHSY and CDR2 is SAAADI in the germline V gene. There are 16 residues in the CDR3. The CDR3 DNA sequence: TGCGCCAGCAGATCCGGGACAGGGGTCATGAACACTGAAGCTTTCTTT. This gives the protein CASRSGTGVMNTEAFF.

In its sample, this clonotype was seen a few times. The chain joins TRBV9 to TRBJ1-6, with no clear D. Trimming left V 0 bases short and J 10 bases short, with 14 bases between. Looked up from germline, CDR1 is SGDLS and CDR2 is YYNGEE. This CDR3 comprises 15 residues. CDR3 loop: CASSVATGSKSPLHF. The DNA for the CDR3 is TGTGCCAGCAGCGTAGCTACCGGGTCAAAATCACCCCTCCACTTT.

This clonotype was picked up a small number of times. The rearrangement uses TRBV4-1 and TRBJ1-4; tentative D call: TRBD1 (6 bases). CDR1 MGHRA and CDR2 YSYEKL come from the germline V gene. This CDR3 has 15 residues. Trimming removed 1 base at V and 2 bases at J, with 8 bases between. The CDR3 DNA reads as TGCGCCAGCAGCCAAGTCGGACAGACTAATGAAAAACTGTTTTTT. Residues: CASSQVGQTNEKLFF.

This clonotype was counted a few times. The gene calls are TRBV28 and TRBJ2-7, with D possibly matching TRBD1 (7 bases). The germline V and J ends were trimmed by 6 bases and 6 bases, with 21 bases remaining between them. This CDR3 comprises 15 residues. Germline V lookup: CDR1 MDHEN, CDR2 SYDVKM. The CDR3 loop is CASSPLQGGGTEQYF. As DNA, the CDR3 is TGTGCCAGCAGCCCTCTTCAGGGGGGAGGTACCGAGCAGTACTTC.

This clonotype was observed many times. The V call is TRBV4-1, the J call TRBJ2-7, with a tentative D call TRBD1 (5 bases). V lost 0 bases, J lost 6 bases, and 12 bases lay in between. This CDR3 is 14 amino acids long. In germline, CDR1 is MGHRA, CDR2 YSYEKL. CDR3 nucleotides: TGCGCCAGCAGCCAAGATCAGGGCATGGGCGAGCAGTACTTC. This gives the protein CASSQDQGMGEQYF.

This clonotype has ten or more counts. This chain links TRBV5-1 with TRBJ2-7; D possibly corresponds to TRBD1 (6 bases). V lost 3 bases and J 7 bases, leaving 11 bases between the germline ends. Germline assignment: CDR1 SGHRS and CDR2 YFSETQ. The CDR3 totals 12 residues. In DNA form, the CDR3 reads TGCGCCAGCAGCTCGGACAGCCAAGAGCAGTACTTC. This gives the protein CASSSDSQEQYF. Combining the CDR3 with reference TRBV5-1 and TRBJ2-7 gives the whole variable domain KAGVTQTPRYLIKTRGQQVTLSCSPISGHRSVSWYQQTPGQGLQFLFEYFSETQRNKGNFPGRFSGRQFSNSRSEMNVSTLELGDSALYLCASSSDSQEQYFGPGTRLTVT.

This clonotype appeared many times. V gene TRBV5-1 combines with J gene TRBJ1-1, with D unclear. There are 14 residues in the CDR3. CDR1 is SGHRS, CDR2 YFSETQ, per germline. Trimming took off 4 bases at V and 3 bases at J, with 13 bases between the two ends. Here the CDR3 DNA reads TGCGCCAGCAGCCGCCGAACCGGGGACACTGAAGCTTTCTTT. This gives the protein CASSRRTGDTEAFF.